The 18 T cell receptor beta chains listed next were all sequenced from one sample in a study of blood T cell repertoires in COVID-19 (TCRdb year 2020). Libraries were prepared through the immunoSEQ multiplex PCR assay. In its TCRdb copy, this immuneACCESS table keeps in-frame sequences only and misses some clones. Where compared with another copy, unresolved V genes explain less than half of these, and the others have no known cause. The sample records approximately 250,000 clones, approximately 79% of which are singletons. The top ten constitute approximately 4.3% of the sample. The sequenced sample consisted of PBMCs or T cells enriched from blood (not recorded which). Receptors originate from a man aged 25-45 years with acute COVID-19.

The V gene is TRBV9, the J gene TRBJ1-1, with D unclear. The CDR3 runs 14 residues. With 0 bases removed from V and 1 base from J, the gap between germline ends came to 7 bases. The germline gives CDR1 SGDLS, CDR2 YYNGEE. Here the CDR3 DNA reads TGTGCCAGCAGCGTAGTGGCGGAGAACACTGAAGCTTTCTTT. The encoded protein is CASSVVAENTEAFF.

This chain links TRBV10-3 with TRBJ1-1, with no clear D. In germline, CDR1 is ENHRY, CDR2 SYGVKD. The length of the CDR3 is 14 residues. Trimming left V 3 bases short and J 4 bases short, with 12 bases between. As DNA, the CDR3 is TGTGCCATCAGTGACCAAGAGTTTTCCACTGAAGCTTTCTTT. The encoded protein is CAISDQEFSTEAFF.

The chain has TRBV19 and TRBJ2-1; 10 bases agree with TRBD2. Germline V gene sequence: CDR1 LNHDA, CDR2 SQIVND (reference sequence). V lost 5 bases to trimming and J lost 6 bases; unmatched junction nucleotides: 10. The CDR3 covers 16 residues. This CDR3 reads CASSSRTSGTSNEQFF. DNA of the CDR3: TGTGCCAGTAGTTCCAGAACTAGCGGGACTTCCAATGAGCAGTTCTTC.

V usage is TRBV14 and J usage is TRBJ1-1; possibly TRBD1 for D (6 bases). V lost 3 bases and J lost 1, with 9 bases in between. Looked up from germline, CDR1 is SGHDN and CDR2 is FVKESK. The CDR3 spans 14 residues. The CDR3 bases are TGTGCCAGCAGCCAGACAGGAAAGAACACTGAAGCTTTCTTT. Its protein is CASSQTGKNTEAFF.

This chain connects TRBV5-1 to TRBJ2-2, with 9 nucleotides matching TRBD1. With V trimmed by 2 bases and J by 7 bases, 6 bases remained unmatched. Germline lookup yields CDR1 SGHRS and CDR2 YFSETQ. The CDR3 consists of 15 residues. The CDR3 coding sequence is TGCGCCAGCAGCTTTACACAGGGGGCGAGCGGGGAGCTGTTTTTT. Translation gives CASSFTQGASGELFF.

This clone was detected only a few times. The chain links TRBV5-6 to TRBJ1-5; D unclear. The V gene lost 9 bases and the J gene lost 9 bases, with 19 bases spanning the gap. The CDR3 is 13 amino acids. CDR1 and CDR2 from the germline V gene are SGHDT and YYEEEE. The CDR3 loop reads CATRHGGTGPQHF. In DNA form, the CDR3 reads TGTGCCACCCGGCACGGAGGCACGGGGCCCCAGCATTTT.

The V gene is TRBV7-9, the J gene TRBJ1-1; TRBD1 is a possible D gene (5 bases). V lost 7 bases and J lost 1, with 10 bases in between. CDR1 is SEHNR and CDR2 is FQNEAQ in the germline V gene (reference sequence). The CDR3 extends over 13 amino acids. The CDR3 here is CASTQVQNTEAFF. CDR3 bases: TGTGCCAGCACACAGGTACAGAACACTGAAGCTTTCTTT.

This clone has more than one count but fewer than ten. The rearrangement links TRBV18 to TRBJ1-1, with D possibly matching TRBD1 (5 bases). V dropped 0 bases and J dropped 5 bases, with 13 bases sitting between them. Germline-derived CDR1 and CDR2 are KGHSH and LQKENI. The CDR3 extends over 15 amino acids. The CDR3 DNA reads TGTGCCAGCTCACCACCGTCCCGGCGGACAACTGAAGCTTTCTTT. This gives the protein CASSPPSRRTTEAFF.

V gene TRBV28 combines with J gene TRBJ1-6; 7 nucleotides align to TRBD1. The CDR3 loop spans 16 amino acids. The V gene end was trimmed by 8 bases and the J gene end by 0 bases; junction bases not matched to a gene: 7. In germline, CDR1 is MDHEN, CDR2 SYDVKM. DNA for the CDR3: TGTGCCAGCGGTACGACAGGGAGCTCCTATAATTCACCCCTCCACTTT. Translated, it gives CASGTTGSSYNSPLHF.

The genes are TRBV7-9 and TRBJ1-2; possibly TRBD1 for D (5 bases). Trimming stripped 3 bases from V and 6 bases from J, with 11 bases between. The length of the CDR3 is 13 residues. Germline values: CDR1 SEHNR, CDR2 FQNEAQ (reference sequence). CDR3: CASSFGGSDGYTF. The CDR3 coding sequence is TGTGCCAGCAGCTTCGGGGGATCGGATGGCTACACCTTC.

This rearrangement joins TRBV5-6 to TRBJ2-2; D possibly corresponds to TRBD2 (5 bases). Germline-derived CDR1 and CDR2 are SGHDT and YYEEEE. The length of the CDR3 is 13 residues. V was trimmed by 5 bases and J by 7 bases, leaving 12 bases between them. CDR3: CASRGKRVGELFF. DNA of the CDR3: TGTGCCAGCAGGGGCAAGAGGGTCGGGGAGCTGTTTTTT.

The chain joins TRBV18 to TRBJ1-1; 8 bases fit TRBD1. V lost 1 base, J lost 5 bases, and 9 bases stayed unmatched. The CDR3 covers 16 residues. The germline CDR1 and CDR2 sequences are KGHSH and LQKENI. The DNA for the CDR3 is TGTGCCAGCTCACCACTAGTGGCAGGGGGCAAAACTGAAGCTTTCTTT. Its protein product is CASSPLVAGGKTEAFF.

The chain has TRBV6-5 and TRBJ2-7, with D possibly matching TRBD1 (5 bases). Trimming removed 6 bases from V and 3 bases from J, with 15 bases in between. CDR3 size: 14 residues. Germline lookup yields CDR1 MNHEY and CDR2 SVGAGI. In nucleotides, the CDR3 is TGTGCCAGCAGAAGCAGGGCCCCCCTCTACGAGCAGTACGTC. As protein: CASRSRAPLYEQYV.

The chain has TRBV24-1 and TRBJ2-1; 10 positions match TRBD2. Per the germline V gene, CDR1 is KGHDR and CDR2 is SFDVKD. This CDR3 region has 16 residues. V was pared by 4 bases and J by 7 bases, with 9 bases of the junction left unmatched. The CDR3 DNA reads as TGTGCCACCAGTGACCCAGCGGGGGGGCCAAGAAATGAGCAGTTCTTC. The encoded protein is CATSDPAGGPRNEQFF.

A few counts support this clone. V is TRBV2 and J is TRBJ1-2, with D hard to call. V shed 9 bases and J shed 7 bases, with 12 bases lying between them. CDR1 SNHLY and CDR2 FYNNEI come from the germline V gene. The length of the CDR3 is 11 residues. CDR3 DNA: TGTGCCAGTCCCCTGGAGGGTGGCTACACCTTC. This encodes CASPLEGGYTF.

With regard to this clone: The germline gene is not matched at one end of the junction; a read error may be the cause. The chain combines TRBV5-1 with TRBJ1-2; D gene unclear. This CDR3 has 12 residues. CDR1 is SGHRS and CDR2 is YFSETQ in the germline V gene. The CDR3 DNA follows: TGTGCCAGCAGCTTGTCGGGGAATGGCTACACCTTC. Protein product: CASSLSGNGYTF.

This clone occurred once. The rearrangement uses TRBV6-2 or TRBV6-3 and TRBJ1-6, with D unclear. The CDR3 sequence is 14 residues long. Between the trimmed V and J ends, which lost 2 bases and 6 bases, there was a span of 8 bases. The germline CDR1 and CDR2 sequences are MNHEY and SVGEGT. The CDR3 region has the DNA TGTGCCAGCAGTTACGGCGACTTTAATTCACCCCTCCACTTT. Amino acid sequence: CASSYGDFNSPLHF.

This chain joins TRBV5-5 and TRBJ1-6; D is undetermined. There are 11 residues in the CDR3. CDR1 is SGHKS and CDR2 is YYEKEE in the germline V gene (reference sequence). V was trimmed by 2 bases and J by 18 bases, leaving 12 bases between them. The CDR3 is CASSLQPPHHF. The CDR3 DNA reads TGTGCCAGCAGCTTACAGCCTCCTCACCACTTT. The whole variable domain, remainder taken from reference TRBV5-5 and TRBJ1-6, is DAGVTQSPTHLIKTRGQQVTLRCSPISGHKSVSWYQQVLGQGPQFIFQYYEKEERGRGNFPDRFSARQFPNYSSELNVNALLLGDSALYLCASSLQPPHHFGNGTRLTVT.